One sample yielded the 13 T cell receptor beta chains listed below, sequenced in a study of graft-versus-host responses after intestinal transplantation. Processing was applied to graft tissue in order to liberate intraepithelial and lamina propria lymphocytes. TCRdb's table, derived via immunoSEQ multiplex PCR, lists solely in-frame clones and lacks some. Of approximately 60,000 clones listed, around 86% are singletons. The material sequenced was ileum tissue, taken roughly 54 weeks after transplant. The receptors originated from a human patient who received an intestinal transplant, so some T cells may come from the graft donor.

The chain recombines TRBV9 with TRBJ1-2, with D maybe TRBD1 (5 bases). There are 13 residues in the CDR3. CDR1 SGDLS and CDR2 YYNGEE come from the germline V gene. V was cut by 0 bases and J by 4 bases, with 7 bases left in between. DNA of the CDR3: TGTGCCAGCAGCGTAGGGGGCGGCTATGGCTACACCTTC. Encoded protein: CASSVGGGYGYTF.

The chain couples TRBV2 to TRBJ2-2, with D uncertain. Germline CDR1 SNHLY, CDR2 FYNNEI. The length of the CDR3 is 14 residues. Trimming cost V 4 bases and J 3 bases, with 9 bases left between them. For the CDR3, the DNA is TGTGCCAGCAGTGGTGGGTGGGACACCGGGGAGCTGTTTTTT. This translates into CASSGGWDTGELFF.

The rearrangement links TRBV2 to TRBJ2-3; 10 bases map to TRBD2. Germline values: CDR1 SNHLY, CDR2 FYNNEI. The CDR3 contains 15 residues. After removal of 4 bases from V and 5 bases from J, the junction contained 6 bases not matched to a gene. The CDR3 DNA reads as TGTGCCAGCAGTGCGCCTAGCGGGGGTGGAGATACGCAGTATTTT. This sequence encodes CASSAPSGGGDTQYF.

The chain is built from TRBV28 and TRBJ1-2, with TRBD1 matching 12 bases. The V segment lost 11 bases and the J segment 2 bases; nucleotides outside the gene matches: 6. The CDR3 contains 14 residues. CDR1 is MDHEN and CDR2 is SYDVKM in the germline V gene. In DNA form, the CDR3 reads TGTGCCTCCGGGACAGGGGGCGCAAACTATGGCTACACCTTC. It specifies CASGTGGANYGYTF.

J is TRBJ1-1 and V is TRBV28; 9 bases align to TRBD1. CDR1 is MDHEN, CDR2 SYDVKM, per germline. The trim removed 6 bases at V and 0 bases at J, leaving 2 bases unmatched. The CDR3 has 14 amino acids. In nucleotides, the CDR3 is TGTGCCAGCAGCTGGGACAGGGTGAACACTGAAGCTTTCTTT. Its protein is CASSWDRVNTEAFF.

V is TRBV15 and J is TRBJ1-5; D gene unclear. Germline-derived CDR1 and CDR2 are LNHNV and YYDKDF (reference sequence). V lost 1 base, J lost 6 bases, and 7 bases lay in between. The CDR3 extends over 13 amino acids. In nucleotides, the CDR3 is TGTGCCACCAGCAGAGGAGGAACTCAGCCCCAGCATTTT. It is translated as CATSRGGTQPQHF.

V gene TRBV7-9 combines with J gene TRBJ2-7; the D gene is possibly TRBD1 (6 bases). Germline V gene lookup returns CDR1 SEHNR and CDR2 FQNEAQ (reference sequence). The germline V and J ends were trimmed by 2 bases and 4 bases, with 12 bases remaining between them. The CDR3 spans 14 residues. CDR3 bases: TGTGCCAGCAGCTTATCCCTTAGGGGGTACGAGCAGTACTTC. Amino acids: CASSLSLRGYEQYF. The whole variable domain, remainder taken from reference TRBV7-9 and TRBJ2-7, is DTGVSQNPRHKITKRGQNVTFRCDPISEHNRLYWYRQTLGQGPEFLTYFQNEAQLEKSRLLSDRFSAERPKGSFSTLEIQRTEQGDSAMYLCASSLSLRGYEQYFGPGTRLTVT.

The chain is built from TRBV7-9 and TRBJ2-7, with 8 bases identical to TRBD1. V shed 1 base and J 1 base; nucleotides not matched to a gene: 3. Germline V gene data show CDR1 as SEHNR and CDR2 as FQNEAQ (reference sequence). The CDR3 sequence is 15 residues long. CDR3 nucleotides: TGTGCCAGCAGCTTAGGGACAGGGTTGTCCTACGAGCAGTACTTC. It translates to CASSLGTGLSYEQYF. Combining the CDR3 with reference TRBV7-9 and TRBJ2-7 gives the whole variable domain DTGVSQNPRHKITKRGQNVTFRCDPISEHNRLYWYRQTLGQGPEFLTYFQNEAQLEKSRLLSDRFSAERPKGSFSTLEIQRTEQGDSAMYLCASSLGTGLSYEQYFGPGTRLTVT.

The chain has TRBV6-4 and TRBJ1-1; TRBD1 agrees at 9 bases. The CDR3 has 14 amino acids. Trimming cost V 6 bases and J 7 bases; bases outside gene matches: 9. CDR1 and CDR2 from the germline V gene are MRHNA and SNTAGT. The CDR3 region has the DNA TGTGCCAGCAGACCTGGACAGGGGACCGGTGAAGCTTTCTTT. Its translation: CASRPGQGTGEAFF.

This chain uses TRBV28 with TRBJ2-5, with 7 bases that match TRBD2. The J call may be faulty, since TRBJ2-7 better matches the DNA end. The CDR3 runs to 15 residues. Germline values: CDR1 MDHEN, CDR2 SYDVKM. The CDR3 DNA follows: TGTGCCAGCAGTTTCTTTGCGAGCGGGATGTACGAGCAGTACTTC. The encoded protein is CASSFFASGMYEQYF.

This chain links TRBV4-1 with TRBJ2-5, with 8 bases matching TRBD2. The ends lost 2 bases at V and 2 bases at J; junction bases unmatched: 4. CDR1 is MGHRA, CDR2 YSYEKL, per germline. CDR3 length equals 15 residues. The chain's CDR3 is CASSQPTSGQETQYF. In nucleotides, the CDR3 is TGCGCCAGCAGCCAACCTACTAGCGGACAAGAGACCCAGTACTTC.

V and J are TRBV6-4 and TRBJ2-3, with D tentatively TRBD1 (6 bases). Germline CDR1 and CDR2: MRHNA and SNTAGT. The CDR3 is 15 residues long. Trimming stripped 3 bases from V and 1 base from J, with 11 bases between. This chain's CDR3 is CASSESGQRTDTQYF. The CDR3 region has the DNA TGTGCCAGCAGTGAATCGGGACAACGCACAGATACGCAGTATTTT.

A note on this clone: At one end, the junction sequence differs from germline, possibly due to a read error. The rearrangement uses TRBV6-5 and TRBJ2-7; 7 bases line up with TRBD2. Germline CDR1 is MNHEY and CDR2 is SVGAGI. The CDR3 contains 13 residues. CDR3 sequence reads: CASSYPGDYKQYF. The CDR3 nucleotides read TGTGCCAGCAGTTACCCTGGGGACTACAAGCAGTACTTC.